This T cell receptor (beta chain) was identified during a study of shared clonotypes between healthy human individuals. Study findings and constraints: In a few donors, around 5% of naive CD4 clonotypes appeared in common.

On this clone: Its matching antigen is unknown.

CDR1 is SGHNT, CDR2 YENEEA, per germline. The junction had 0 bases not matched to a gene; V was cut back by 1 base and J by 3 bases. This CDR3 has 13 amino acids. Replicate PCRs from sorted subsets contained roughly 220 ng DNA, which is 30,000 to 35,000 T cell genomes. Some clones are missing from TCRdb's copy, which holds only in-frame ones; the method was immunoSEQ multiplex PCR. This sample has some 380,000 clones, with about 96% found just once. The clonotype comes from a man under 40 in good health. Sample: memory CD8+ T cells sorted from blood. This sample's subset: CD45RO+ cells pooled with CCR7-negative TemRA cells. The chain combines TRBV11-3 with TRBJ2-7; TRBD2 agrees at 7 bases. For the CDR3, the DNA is TGTGCCAGCAGCTTAGGGACTAGCTACGAGCAGTACTTC. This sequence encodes CASSLGTSYEQYF.